Described below is a single TCR beta chain sequence and its context. Patients with a history of autoimmune disease or on systemic immunosuppression were excluded. The data were taken from a study of OX40 agonist ivuxolimab in advanced cancers. About the study: Age averaged roughly 60 years (range about 20 to 80), and more than 80% were male. Partial responses were achieved by three patients, of whom one had hepatocellular carcinoma and two had cutaneous melanoma.

Trimming removed 8 bases from V and 6 bases from J, with 16 bases in between. CDR1 SGHTA and CDR2 FQGTGA come from the germline V gene. CDR3 length: 14 amino acids. Some clones are missing from TCRdb's copy, which holds only in-frame ones; the method was immunoSEQ multiplex PCR. This table holds 100,000 or so clones, about 91% found once. J is TRBJ2-2 and V is TRBV7-3, with TRBD2 as a possible D gene (7 bases). The sample here was CD4+ or CD8+ T cells sorted from blood, taken in a trial of the OX40 agonist ivuxolimab. This receptor was taken from an adult with an advanced solid tumor such as melanoma, head and neck, liver or kidney cancer. For the CDR3, the DNA is TGTGCCAGCGTAGGGGGAGGGCCCCCCGGGGAGCTGTTTTTT. The encoded protein is CASVGGGPPGELFF.